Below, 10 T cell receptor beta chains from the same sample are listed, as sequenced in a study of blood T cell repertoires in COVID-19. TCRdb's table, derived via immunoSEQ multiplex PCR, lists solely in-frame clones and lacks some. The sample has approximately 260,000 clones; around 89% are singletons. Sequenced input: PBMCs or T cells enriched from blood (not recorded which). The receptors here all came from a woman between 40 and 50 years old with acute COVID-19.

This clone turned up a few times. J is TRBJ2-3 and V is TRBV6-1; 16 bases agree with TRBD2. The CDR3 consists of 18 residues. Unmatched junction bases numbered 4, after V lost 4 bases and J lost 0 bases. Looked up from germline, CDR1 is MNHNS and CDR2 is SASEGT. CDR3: CASSAPGLAGGSTDTQYF. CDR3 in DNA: TGTGCCAGCAGTGCCCCGGGACTAGCGGGAGGGAGCACAGATACGCAGTATTTT.

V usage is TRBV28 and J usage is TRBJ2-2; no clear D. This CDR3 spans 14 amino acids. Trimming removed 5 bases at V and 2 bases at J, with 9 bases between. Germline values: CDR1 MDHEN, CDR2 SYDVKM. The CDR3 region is CASSGRLNTGELFF. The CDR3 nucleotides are TGTGCCAGCAGTGGCAGGCTTAACACCGGGGAGCTGTTTTTT.

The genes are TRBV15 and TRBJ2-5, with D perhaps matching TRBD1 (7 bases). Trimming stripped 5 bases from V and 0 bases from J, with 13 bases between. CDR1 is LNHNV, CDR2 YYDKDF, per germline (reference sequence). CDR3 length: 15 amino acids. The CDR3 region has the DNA TGTGCCACCAGCCCCCAGGGGGGATACCAAGAGACCCAGTACTTC. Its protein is CATSPQGGYQETQYF. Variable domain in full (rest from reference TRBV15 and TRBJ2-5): DAMVIQNPRYQVTQFGKPVTLSCSQTLNHNVMYWYQQKSSQAPKLLFHYYDKDFNNEADTPDNFQSRRPNTSFCFLDIRSPGLGDTAMYLCATSPQGGYQETQYFGPGTRLLVL.

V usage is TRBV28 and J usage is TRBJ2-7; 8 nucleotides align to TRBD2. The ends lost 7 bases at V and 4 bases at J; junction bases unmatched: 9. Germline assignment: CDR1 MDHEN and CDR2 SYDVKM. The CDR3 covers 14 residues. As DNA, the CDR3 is TGTGCCAGCAACCCGGACGGGGGGGGATACGAGCAGTACTTC. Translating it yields CASNPDGGGYEQYF.

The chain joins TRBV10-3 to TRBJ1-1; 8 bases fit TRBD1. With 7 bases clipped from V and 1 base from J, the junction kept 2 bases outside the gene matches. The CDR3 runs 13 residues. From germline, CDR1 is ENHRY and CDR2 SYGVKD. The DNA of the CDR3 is TGTGCCATCACAGGACAGGGGAACACTGAAGCTTTCTTT. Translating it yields CAITGQGNTEAFF.

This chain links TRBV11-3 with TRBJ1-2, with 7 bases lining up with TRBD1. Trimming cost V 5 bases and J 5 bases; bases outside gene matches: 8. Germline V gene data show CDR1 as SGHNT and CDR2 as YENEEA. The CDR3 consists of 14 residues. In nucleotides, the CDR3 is TGTGCCAGCAGCCCCCCAGGGACAGCTTATGGCTACACCTTC. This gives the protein CASSPPGTAYGYTF.

Written as DNA, the CDR3 is TGTGCCAGCAGCCAAAGAATCGGAGGTGAAAAACTGTTTTTT. Its translation is CASSQRIGGEKLFF. The V gene is TRBV7-9, the J gene TRBJ1-4; unclear D gene. The CDR3 contains 14 residues. CDR1 and CDR2 (germline): SEHNR, FQNEAQ (reference sequence). V was clipped by 5 bases and J by 7 bases, with 14 bases between them.

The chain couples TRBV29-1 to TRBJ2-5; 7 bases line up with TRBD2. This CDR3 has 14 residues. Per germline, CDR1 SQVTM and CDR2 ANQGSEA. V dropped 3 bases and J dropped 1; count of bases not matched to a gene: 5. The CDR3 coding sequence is TGCAGCGTTGAGGGAGGGGCGCTCCAAGAGACCCAGTACTTC. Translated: CSVEGGALQETQYF. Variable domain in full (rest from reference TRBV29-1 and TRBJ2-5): SAVISQKPSRDICQRGTSLTIQCQVDSQVTMMFWYRQQPGQSLTLIATANQGSEATYESGFVIDKFPISRPNLTFSTLTVSNMSPEDSSIYLCSVEGGALQETQYFGPGTRLLVL.

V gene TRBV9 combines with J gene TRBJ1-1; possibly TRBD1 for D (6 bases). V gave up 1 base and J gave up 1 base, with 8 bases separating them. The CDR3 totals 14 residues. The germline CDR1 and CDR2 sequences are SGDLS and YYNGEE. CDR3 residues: CASSVQTGNTEAFF. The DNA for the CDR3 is TGTGCCAGCAGCGTACAGACAGGGAACACTGAAGCTTTCTTT.

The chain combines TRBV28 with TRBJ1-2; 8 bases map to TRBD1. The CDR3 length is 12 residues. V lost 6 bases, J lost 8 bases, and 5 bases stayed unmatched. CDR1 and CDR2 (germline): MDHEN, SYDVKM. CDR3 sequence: CASRSGGDGYTF. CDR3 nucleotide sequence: TGTGCCAGCAGGTCAGGGGGCGACGGCTACACCTTC.